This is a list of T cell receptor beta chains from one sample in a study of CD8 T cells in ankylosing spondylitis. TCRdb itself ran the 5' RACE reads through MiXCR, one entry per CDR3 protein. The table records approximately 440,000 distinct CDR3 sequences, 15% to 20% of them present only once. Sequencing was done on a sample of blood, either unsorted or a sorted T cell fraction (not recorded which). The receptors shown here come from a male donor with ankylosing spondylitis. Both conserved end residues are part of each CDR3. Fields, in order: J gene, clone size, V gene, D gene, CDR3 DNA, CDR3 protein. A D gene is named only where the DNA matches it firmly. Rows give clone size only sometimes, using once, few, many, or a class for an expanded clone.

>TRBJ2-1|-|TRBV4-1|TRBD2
TGCGCCAGCAGCCAAGTAGGGTTGGTGGCAGGGGGGACTAGCGGGACATACAATGAGCAGTTCTTC
CASSQVGLVAGGTSGTYNEQFF
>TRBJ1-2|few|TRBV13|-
TGTGCCAGCAGCTTAGGACCGACTCTCACCTTC
CASSLGPTLTF
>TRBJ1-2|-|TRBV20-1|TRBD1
TGCAGTGCTAGACCACAGGGGTTCTATGGCTACACCTTC
CSARPQGFYGYTF
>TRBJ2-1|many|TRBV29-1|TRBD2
TGCAGCGCTCCTCGTTATAGCGGGGGGGACAATGAGCAGTTCTTC
CSAPRYSGGDNEQFF
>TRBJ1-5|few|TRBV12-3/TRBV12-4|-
TGTGCCAGCAGAGGGGACCTAAATCAGCCCCAGCATTTT
CASRGDLNQPQHF
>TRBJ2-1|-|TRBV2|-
TGTGCCAGCAGGAAAGGTGGCAATGAGCAGTTCTTC
CASRKGGNEQFF
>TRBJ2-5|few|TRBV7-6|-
TGTGCCAGCAGCCTCACCCCGGGGGGCGCTAGCGGCAACCAAGAGACCCAGTACTTC
CASSLTPGGASGNQETQYF
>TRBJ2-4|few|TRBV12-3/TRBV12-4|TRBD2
TGTGCCAGCATCCCCAGGGTGGTCTGCGGGAGATTTTACATTCAGTACTTC
CASIPRVVCGRFYIQYF
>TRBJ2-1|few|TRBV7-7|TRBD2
TGTGCCAGCAGCTTACGACTAGCGGGAGAAAGGAGGTGTAATGAGCAGTTCTTC
CASSLRLAGERRCNEQFF
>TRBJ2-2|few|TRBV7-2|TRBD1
TGTGCCAGCCCAGAGCCAGGGGGCCGCTCCGGGGAGCTGTTTTTT
CASPEPGGRSGELFF
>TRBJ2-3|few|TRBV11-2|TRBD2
TGTGCCAGCAGCATTACTAGCGGGAGGGGCACAGATACGCAGTATTTT
CASSITSGRGTDTQYF
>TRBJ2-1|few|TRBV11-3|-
TGTGCCAGCAGCTTAGATGGTTTGACCAATGAGCAGTTCTTC
CASSLDGLTNEQFF
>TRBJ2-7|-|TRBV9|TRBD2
TGTGCCAGCAGCGTAGGAGCGGGGGGGTTCTACGAGCAGTACTTC
CASSVGAGGFYEQYF
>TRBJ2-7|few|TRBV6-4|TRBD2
TGTGCCAGCAGTGATCTTGGACTAGTAAGGTCCTACGAGCAGTACTTC
CASSDLGLVRSYEQYF
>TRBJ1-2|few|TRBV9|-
TGTGCCAGCAGCGTAGGGGCAGGTTCTAACTATGGCTACACCTTC
CASSVGAGSNYGYTF
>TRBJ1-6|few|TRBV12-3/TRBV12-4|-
TGTGCCAGCAGGGCTGTGCAGCATAATTCACCCCTCCACTTT
CASRAVQHNSPLHF
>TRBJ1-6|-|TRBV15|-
TGTGCCACCAGCGGGAGGTCCCCAAGGGGTTCACCCCTCCACTTT
CATSGRSPRGSPLHF
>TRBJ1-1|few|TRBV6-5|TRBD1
TGTGCCAGCAGTTACGCGACAGGGGGGGGGACTGAAGCTTTCTTT
CASSYATGGGTEAFF
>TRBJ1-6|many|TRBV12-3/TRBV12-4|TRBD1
TGTGCCAGCAGTTTGGGACAGAATAATTCACCCCTCCACTTT
CASSLGQNNSPLHF
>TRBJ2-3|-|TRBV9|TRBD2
TGTGCCAGCAGCGTAGAGGCTAGCGGGGTTACAGATACGCAGTATTTT
CASSVEASGVTDTQYF
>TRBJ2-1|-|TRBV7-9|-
TGTGCCAGCAGCCCTTCAATGGGGTACAATGAGCAGTTCTTC
CASSPSMGYNEQFF
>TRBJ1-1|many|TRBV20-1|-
TGCAGTGCTGAGCTGCCTATCCTGGGGGGCACTGAAGCTTTCTTT
CSAELPILGGTEAFF
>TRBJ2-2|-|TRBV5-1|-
TGCGCCAGCAGCTTGGGGGGCTCACTGGTCGGGGAGCTGTTTTTT
CASSLGGSLVGELFF
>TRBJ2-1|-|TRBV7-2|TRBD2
TGTGCCAGCAGCTTAGCGAGGACTAGCGGGGTTGGTAAGCAGTTCTTC
CASSLARTSGVGKQFF
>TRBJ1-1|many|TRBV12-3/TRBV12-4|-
TGTGCCAGCAGTCCAGGACACATGAACACTGAAGCTTTCTTT
CASSPGHMNTEAFF
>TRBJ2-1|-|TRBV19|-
TGTGCCAGTGGCAGGGGTCCCGAGGTCCAGCAGTTCTTC
CASGRGPEVQQFF
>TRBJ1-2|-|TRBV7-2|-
TGTGCCAGCAGCTTACCCCGAAATGGCTACACCTTC
CASSLPRNGYTF
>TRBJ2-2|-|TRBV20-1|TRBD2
TGCAGCGCGGGACTAGCGGGAGTACCGAGGGAGCTGTTTTTT
CSAGLAGVPRELFF
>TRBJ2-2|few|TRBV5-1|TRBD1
TGCGCCAGTACCTATGGGACAGGCGCGAACACCGGGGAGCTGTTTTTT
CASTYGTGANTGELFF
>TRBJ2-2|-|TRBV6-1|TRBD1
TGTGCCAGCAGGGGACAGGGGGCCCCCACCGGGGAGCTGTTTTTT
CASRGQGAPTGELFF
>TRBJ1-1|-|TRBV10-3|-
TGTGCCATCAGTGAGGTAGGGCAGTTGAACACTGAAGCTTTCTTT
CAISEVGQLNTEAFF
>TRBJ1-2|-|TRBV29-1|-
TGCAGCGTTGAGTATGGAGGGTATGGCTACACCTTC
CSVEYGGYGYTF
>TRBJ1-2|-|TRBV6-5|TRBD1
TGTGCCAGCAGTTACGTGGCAGGGGGTAACTATGGCTACACCTTC
CASSYVAGGNYGYTF
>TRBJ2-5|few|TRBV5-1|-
TGCGCCAGCAGCTGGACGATCGCAGGGTTGAAGACCCAGTACTTC
CASSWTIAGLKTQYF
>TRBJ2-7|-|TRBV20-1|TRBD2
TGCAGTGCTAGGGAATTCAAGGGACTAGCGGGAAGCTACGAGCAGTACTTC
CSAREFKGLAGSYEQYF
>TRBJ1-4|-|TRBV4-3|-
TGCGCCAGCAATACGGGGGGTGAAAAACTGTTTTTT
CASNTGGEKLFF
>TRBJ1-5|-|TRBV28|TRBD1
TGTGCCAGCAGTTTGGGACAGGGGGCGGTTCAGCCCCAGCATTTT
CASSLGQGAVQPQHF
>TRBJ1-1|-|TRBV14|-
TGTGCCAGCAGCCAAACTTGGGGGACTGAAGCTTTCTTT
CASSQTWGTEAFF
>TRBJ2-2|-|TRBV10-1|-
TGCGCCAGCAGTGAGTCGATGGGGGCGAACACCGGGGAGCTGTTTTTT
CASSESMGANTGELFF
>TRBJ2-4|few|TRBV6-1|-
TGTGCCAGCAGTGAATTCCCGGGGGCTAAAAACATTCAGTACTTC
CASSEFPGAKNIQYF
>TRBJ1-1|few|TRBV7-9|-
TGTGCCAGCAGCTTATTGGCGGGGGGCCAGGGTGAAGCTTTCTTT
CASSLLAGGQGEAFF
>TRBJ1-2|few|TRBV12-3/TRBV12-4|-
TGTGCCAGCCGCGATAACGGGATCTATGGCTACACCTTC
CASRDNGIYGYTF